Described below is a single TCR beta chain sequence and its context. This clonotype was picked up a small number of times. The antigen this receptor binds is unknown. Base qualities are missing; no much larger clone stands one base away. Donors were 30 to 45 systemically healthy Caucasian individuals from Russia aged roughly 6 to 90 years. Roughly 11 milliliters of peripheral blood were drawn from each donor into EDTA-treated Vacutainer tubes. Ficoll-Paque density-gradient centrifugation was used to isolate PBMCs, with at least 6.5 million per sample. Total RNA was extracted from PBMCs with Trizol reagent, with at least 5.5 micrograms obtained per sample. For every donor, flow cytometry on a PBMC aliquot measured the percentage of naive CD45RAhigh/CD27high T cells. The CDR3 goes from the cysteine to the phenylalanine over 15 residues. Of all the DNA, just the CDR3 is kept, 45 bases in frame from base 1. Taken from the germline V gene, the CDR1 and CDR2 loops are MDHEN and SYDVKM.

This record comes from a study of blood T cells in healthy people across ages (dated by TCRdb to the mid-2010s). Background for the entire study: In model experiments, template switching captured about one uniquely barcoded TCR beta cDNA molecule for every two T cells. Using deep sequencing normalized with unique cDNA molecular identifiers, the study measured how TCR beta repertoire diversity changes with age. The donors were split into four age groups: young (average 16 years), middle-aged (roughly 39), aged (62) and long-lived (over 80). Two additional independent replicas of 1 million unique cDNA reads from the same blood draw were analyzed for two donors (one aged 18 to 30 and one aged 80 or older). Donors of different ages were randomly distributed across sequencing lanes to avoid experimental bias.

The protocol used for the library was 5' RACE. Sequencing was performed on an Illumina HiSeq 2500. A second PCR of roughly 6 to 11 cycles was run with a J-beta primer mix and a sample-barcoded 5' primer. A template-switch 5' adaptor carrying 12 random nucleotides introduced a unique molecular identifier onto each TCR beta cDNA molecule. Each sample yielded at least 2.5 million CDR3-containing paired-end reads. First-strand cDNA synthesis was performed from all RNA using the Mint cDNA synthesis kit, with priming by a TRBC-specific oligonucleotide. Following uracil-DNA glycosylase treatment, a first 18-cycle PCR with universal primers M1SS and BC2_uni_R was performed on all cDNA. The study's own analysis went as follows. For normalization, 1 million high-quality reads were randomly selected from each sample, with every read carrying a distinct molecular identifier. Instead of being binned into consensus sequences, reads that shared molecular identifiers were thrown out. MiTCR, set to a Q25 quality threshold and the strictest error-elimination algorithm, was used for CDR3 identification, clonotype clustering and error correction. A nonparametric unseen species model with Euler transformation was used to estimate a lower bound on total TCR beta diversity. TCRdb reprocessing: public reads trimmed at Q25 with fastp, clones called with MiXCR, in-frame beta chains kept. Rows matching on CDR3 protein sequence are summarized as one entry with the most common DNA and genes. In this record, the V and J calls reflect TCRdb's handling and not the investigators' own analysis. This sample holds around 1,600,000 distinct CDR3 sequences; about 42% were observed only once. The top ten constitute less than 5% of the sample.

The paper's findings and limits, for the study overall: Compared with the aged group, the long-lived group had more naive CD4+ T cells, fewer expanded clones and increased TCR diversity, a pattern suggesting age selection. The CMV infection status of donors was not known, potentially confounding age-related changes in expanded clonotypes. Observed TCR beta diversity per million T cells fell roughly linearly with age, and a significant reduction was already apparent by age approximately 40. Since profiling was done on bulk unsorted PBMCs, naive and antigen-experienced compartments could not be conclusively compared. Estimates of total diversity from one million sequenced T cells were regarded as lower bounds and underestimates. The percentage of naive T cells measured by flow cytometry correlated strongly with observed TCR beta diversity.

Sequencing was carried out using blood. The chain is made from TRBV28 and TRBJ2-1; 13 junctional bases match TRBD2. The DNA end is a closer match to TRBJ2-7, so the J assignment may be wrong. This receptor was identified in a woman under 30 in good health. The CDR3 here reads CASRTSGRSYNEQYF. The nucleotide sequence is given as TGTGCCAGCAGGACTAGCGGGAGGTCCTACAATGAGCAGTACTTC.